This T cell receptor (beta chain) was captured by sequencing in a study of blood T cells in healthy people across ages. Total RNA, at least 5 micrograms per sample, was extracted from PBMCs. The second PCR ran roughly 6 to 11 cycles with a sample-barcoded 5' primer and J-beta primers. MiXCR, run by TCRdb on the 5' RACE reads, gives a single entry per CDR3 protein. The table lists about 1.5 million distinct CDR3 sequences, 42% of them singletons, with around 8% in the top ten. In this sample, this clonotype turned up once. The antigen is unknown. The CDR3 totals 17 residues. V lost 4 bases to trimming and J lost 0 bases; unmatched junction nucleotides: 9. CDR1 and CDR2 (germline): KGHSH, LQKENI. Study-level results: When one million T cells were used, diversity estimates were thought to be underestimates.

The clonotype comes from a young woman in good health. The chain carries TRBV18 and TRBJ1-1, with 9 bases fitting TRBD1. Sequenced: blood. CDR3 protein: CASSLAGTGSMNTEAFF. The CDR3 DNA is TGTGCCAGCTCACTGGCCGGGACAGGGTCCATGAACACTGAAGCTTTCTTT.